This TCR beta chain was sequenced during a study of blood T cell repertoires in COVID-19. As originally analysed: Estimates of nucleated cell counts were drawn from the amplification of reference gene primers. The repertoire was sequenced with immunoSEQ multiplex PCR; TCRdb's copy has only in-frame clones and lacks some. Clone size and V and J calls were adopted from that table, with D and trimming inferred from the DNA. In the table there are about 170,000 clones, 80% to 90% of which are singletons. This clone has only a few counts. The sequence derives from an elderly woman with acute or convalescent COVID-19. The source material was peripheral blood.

The CDR3 nucleotides read TGTGCCAGCAGTCGAACCGGGACAGGGGGCGCGGCCGGGGAGCTGTTTTTT. Its protein is CASSRTGTGGAAGELFF. The V gene is TRBV4-2, the J gene TRBJ2-2, with 12 positions matching TRBD1. V shed 6 bases, J shed 6 bases, and the junction held 11 bases outside the gene matches. CDR3 size: 17 residues. CDR1 is LGHNA, CDR2 YNFKEQ, per germline.